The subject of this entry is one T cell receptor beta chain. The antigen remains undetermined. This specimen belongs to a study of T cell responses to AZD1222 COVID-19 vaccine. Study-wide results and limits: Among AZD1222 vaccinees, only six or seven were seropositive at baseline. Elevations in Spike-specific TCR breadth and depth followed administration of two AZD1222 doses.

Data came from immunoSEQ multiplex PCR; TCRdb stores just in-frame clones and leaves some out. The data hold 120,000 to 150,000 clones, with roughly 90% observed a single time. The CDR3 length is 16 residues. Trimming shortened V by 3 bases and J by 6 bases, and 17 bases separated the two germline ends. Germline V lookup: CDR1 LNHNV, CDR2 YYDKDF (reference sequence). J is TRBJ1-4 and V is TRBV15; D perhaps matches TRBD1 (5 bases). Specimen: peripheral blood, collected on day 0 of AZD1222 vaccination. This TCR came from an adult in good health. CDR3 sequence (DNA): TGTGCCACCAGCAGGGGGGGAGGGCTCTTTGATGAAAAACTGTTTTTT. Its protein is CATSRGGGLFDEKLFF.